The 15 T cell receptor beta chains below come from one sample, sequenced in a study of blood T cell repertoires in COVID-19. Assay used: immunoSEQ multiplex PCR; TCRdb lists only in-frame clones, some missing. The profile covers roughly 76,000 clones, with around nine tenths appearing a single time and about 30% taken by the ten largest. Source material: peripheral blood. The receptors originated from a woman over 75 with active or convalescent COVID-19.

V gene TRBV5-4 combines with J gene TRBJ1-2, with TRBD1 identical over 10 bases. The CDR3 runs to 16 residues. Germline assignment: CDR1 SGHNT and CDR2 YYREEE (reference sequence). The junction had 10 bases not matched to a gene; V was cut back by 0 bases and J by 8 bases. CDR3 residues: CASSLVGAGQGSGYTF. The CDR3 bases are TGTGCCAGCAGCTTGGTGGGCGCGGGACAGGGGAGCGGCTACACCTTC.

The V call is TRBV19, the J call TRBJ1-2; the D is unclear. Germline assignment: CDR1 LNHDA and CDR2 SQIVND (reference sequence). This CDR3 spans 13 amino acids. With 5 bases removed from V and 4 bases from J, the gap between germline ends came to 11 bases. The CDR3 bases are TGTGCCAGTAGTTTCATGGGCGCCTATGGCTACACCTTC. As protein: CASSFMGAYGYTF.

This rearrangement joins TRBV19 to TRBJ2-3; 9 nucleotides match TRBD2. With V trimmed by 4 bases and J by 5 bases, 4 bases remained unmatched. CDR3 length: 14 amino acids. Looked up from germline, CDR1 is LNHDA and CDR2 is SQIVND (reference sequence). CDR3 amino acids: CASSTSGARDTQYF. The CDR3 bases are TGTGCCAGTAGTACTAGCGGGGCAAGAGATACGCAGTATTTT. Filled out from reference TRBV19 and TRBJ2-3, the complete variable domain reads DGGITQSPKYLFRKEGQNVTLSCEQNLNHDAMYWYRQDPGQGLRLIYYSQIVNDFQKGDIAEGYSVSREKKESFPLTVTSAQKNPTAFYLCASSTSGARDTQYFGPGTRLTVL.

This sequence joins TRBV10-1 and TRBJ2-5; 10 bases match TRBD2. Per the germline V gene, CDR1 is WNHNN and CDR2 is SYGVQD (reference sequence). V trimming: 1 base; J trimming: 0 bases; junction bases outside the gene matches: 5. This CDR3 spans 17 amino acids. CDR3 amino acids: CASSEFTSGADQETQYF. DNA for the CDR3: TGCGCCAGCAGTGAGTTTACTAGCGGGGCGGACCAAGAGACCCAGTACTTC.

This rearrangement joins TRBV7-9 to TRBJ2-3; D ambiguous. This CDR3 has 12 residues. V lost 3 bases and J 3 bases, leaving 4 bases between the germline ends. Looked up from germline, CDR1 is SEHNR and CDR2 is FQNEAQ (reference sequence). CDR3 nucleotides: TGTGCCAGCAGCTTCTCTACAGATACGCAGTATTTT. Protein: CASSFSTDTQYF.

The V gene is TRBV21-1, the J gene TRBJ2-3; TRBD1, as called in the table, went unchecked against the DNA. TRBV21-1 is a listed pseudogene. This CDR3 is 14 amino acids long. CDR3 sequence: CASSRLRTADTQYF. The CDR3 DNA follows: TGTGCCAGCAGCAGACTGAGGACAGCCGATACGCAGTATTTT.

The chain couples TRBV10-2 to TRBJ1-1; TRBD1 aligns across 9 bases. The junction had 5 bases not matched to a gene; V was cut back by 2 bases and J by 4 bases. Germline loops: CDR1 WSHSY, CDR2 SAAADI. This CDR3 comprises 15 residues. The CDR3 sequence: CASSEGTGRGTEAFF. CDR3 DNA: TGCGCCAGCAGTGAGGGGACAGGGAGGGGCACTGAAGCTTTCTTT.

The chain joins TRBV7-2 to TRBJ2-1; possibly TRBD2 for D (6 bases). This CDR3 spans 15 amino acids. Deletions cut 1 base from V and 1 base from J, with 8 bases between. Germline assignment: CDR1 SGHTA and CDR2 FQGNSA. In DNA, the CDR3 is TGTGCCAGCAGCTTAGGTGGGGGGTCCTACAATGAGCAGTTCTTC. Amino acids: CASSLGGGSYNEQFF.

The gene calls are TRBV20-1 and TRBJ2-5, with unresolved D. There are 11 residues in the CDR3. Trimming removed 6 bases at V and 4 bases at J, with 9 bases between. Germline loops: CDR1 DFQATT, CDR2 SNEGSKA (reference sequence). The CDR3 is CSAIHTETQYF. CDR3 bases: TGCAGTGCGATACACACAGAGACCCAGTACTTC.

The chain employs TRBV5-3 and TRBJ2-7; D call uncertain. TRBV5-3 is assigned to the ORF class and has an uncertain function. V was trimmed by 0 bases and J by 2 bases, leaving 15 bases between them. This CDR3 is built from 16 residues. The CDR3 region is CARSLDPIDITYEQYF. CDR3 coding DNA: TGTGCCAGAAGCTTGGATCCGATCGACATAACCTACGAGCAGTACTTC.

J is TRBJ1-1 and V is TRBV6-5; D is possibly TRBD1 (6 bases). The CDR3 has 12 amino acids. V was cut by 9 bases and J by 7 bases, with 15 bases left in between. The germline CDR1 and CDR2 sequences are MNHEY and SVGAGI. In DNA, the CDR3 is TGTGCCAGTACTGGGGGCTTCGGTGAAGCTTTCTTT. Its protein product is CASTGGFGEAFF.

The J gene is TRBJ2-7, the V gene TRBV7-2; 7 bases fit TRBD1. CDR1 and CDR2 from the germline V gene are SGHTA and FQGNSA. This CDR3 is 13 amino acids long. V was clipped by 2 bases and J by 4 bases; unmatched bases: 2. The CDR3: CASSLRQGYEQYF. The CDR3 nucleotides read TGTGCCAGCAGCTTAAGACAGGGTTACGAGCAGTACTTC.

V usage is TRBV6-6 and J usage is TRBJ1-2, with D possibly TRBD1 on 6 matching bases. Trimming took off 5 bases at V and 4 bases at J, with 26 bases between the two ends. There are 18 residues in the CDR3. From germline, CDR1 is MNHNY and CDR2 SVGAGI (reference sequence). The DNA for the CDR3 is TGTGCCAGCAGTCGCTCCAGGACAGCGAAGAGATCGCTCTATGGCTACACCTTC. Translating it yields CASSRSRTAKRSLYGYTF.

This clone showed up just a few times. This chain connects TRBV6-2 or TRBV6-3 to TRBJ2-5, with 8 bases aligning to TRBD2. The CDR3 is 17 amino acids. Trimming took 5 bases from V and 5 from J; bases not matched to a gene: 16. From germline, CDR1 is MNHEY and CDR2 SVGEGT. The CDR3 loop reads CASSPGLVWGPGETQYF. Here the CDR3 DNA reads TGTGCCAGCAGTCCGGGACTAGTTTGGGGACCCGGGGAGACCCAGTACTTC.

This chain uses TRBV6-6 with TRBJ1-1; D unclear. CDR3 length: 16 amino acids. V was shortened by 0 bases and J by 1 base, with 12 bases between the two germline ends. Germline values: CDR1 MNHNY, CDR2 SVGAGI (reference sequence). The CDR3 nucleotides read TGTGCCAGCAGTTACTCCCGTCGGCGGGCGAACACTGAAGCTTTCTTT. Translation: CASSYSRRRANTEAFF.